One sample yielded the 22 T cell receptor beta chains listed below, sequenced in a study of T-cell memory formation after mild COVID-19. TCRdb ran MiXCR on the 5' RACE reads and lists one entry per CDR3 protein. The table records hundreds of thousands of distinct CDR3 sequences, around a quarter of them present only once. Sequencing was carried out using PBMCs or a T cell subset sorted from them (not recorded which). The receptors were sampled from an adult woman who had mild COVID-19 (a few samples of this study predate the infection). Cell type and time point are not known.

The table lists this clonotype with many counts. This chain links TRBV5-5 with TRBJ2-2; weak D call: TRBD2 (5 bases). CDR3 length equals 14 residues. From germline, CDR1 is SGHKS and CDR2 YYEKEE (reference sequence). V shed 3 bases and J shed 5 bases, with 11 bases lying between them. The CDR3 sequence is CASSSAAGTGELFF. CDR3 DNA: TGTGCCAGCAGCTCCGCTGCGGGTACCGGGGAGCTGTTTTTT.

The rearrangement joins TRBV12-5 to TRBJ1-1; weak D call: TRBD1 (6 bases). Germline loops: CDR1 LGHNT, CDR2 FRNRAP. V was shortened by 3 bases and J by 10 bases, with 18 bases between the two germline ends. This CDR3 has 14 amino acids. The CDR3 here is CASGFGGGGRRAFF. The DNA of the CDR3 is TGTGCTAGTGGTTTTGGGGGGGGCGGGCGGAGAGCTTTCTTT.

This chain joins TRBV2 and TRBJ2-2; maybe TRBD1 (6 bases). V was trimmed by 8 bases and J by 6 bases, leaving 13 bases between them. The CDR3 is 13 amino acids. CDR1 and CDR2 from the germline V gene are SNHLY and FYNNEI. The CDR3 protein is CASGTGFSGELFF. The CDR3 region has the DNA TGTGCCAGCGGTACAGGGTTCTCCGGGGAGCTGTTTTTT.

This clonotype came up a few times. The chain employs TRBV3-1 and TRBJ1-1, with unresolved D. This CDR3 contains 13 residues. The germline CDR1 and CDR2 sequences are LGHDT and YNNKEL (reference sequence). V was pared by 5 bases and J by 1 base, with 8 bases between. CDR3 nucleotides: TGTGCCAGCAGCTACACCTCGAACACTGAAGCTTTCTTT. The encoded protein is CASSYTSNTEAFF. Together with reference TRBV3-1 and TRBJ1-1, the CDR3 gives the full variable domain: DTAVSQTPKYLVTQMGNDKSIKCEQNLGHDTMYWYKQDSKKFLKIMFSYNNKELIINETVPNRFSPKSPDKAHLNLHINSLELGDSAVYFCASSYTSNTEAFFGQGTRLTVV.

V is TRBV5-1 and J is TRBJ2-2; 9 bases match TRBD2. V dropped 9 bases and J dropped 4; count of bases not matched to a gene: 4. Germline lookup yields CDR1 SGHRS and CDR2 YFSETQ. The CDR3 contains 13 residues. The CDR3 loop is CATTLAGTGELFF. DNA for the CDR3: TGCGCCACTACACTAGCGGGCACCGGGGAGCTGTTTTTT. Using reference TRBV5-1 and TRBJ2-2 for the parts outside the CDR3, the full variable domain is KAGVTQTPRYLIKTRGQQVTLSCSPISGHRSVSWYQQTPGQGLQFLFEYFSETQRNKGNFPGRFSGRQFSNSRSEMNVSTLELGDSALYLCATTLAGTGELFFGEGSRLTVL.

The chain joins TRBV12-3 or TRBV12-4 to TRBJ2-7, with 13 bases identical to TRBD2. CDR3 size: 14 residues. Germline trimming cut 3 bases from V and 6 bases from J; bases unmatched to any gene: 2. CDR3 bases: TGTGCCAGCAGTTTTGGACTAGCGGGAGTCGAGCAGTACTTC. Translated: CASSFGLAGVEQYF.

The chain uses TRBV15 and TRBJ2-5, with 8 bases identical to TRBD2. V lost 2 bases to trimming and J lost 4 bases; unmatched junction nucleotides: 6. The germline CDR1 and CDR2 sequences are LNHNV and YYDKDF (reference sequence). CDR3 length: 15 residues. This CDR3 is CATSRSLGGGETQYF. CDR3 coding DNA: TGTGCCACCAGCAGAAGTCTCGGGGGGGGAGAGACCCAGTACTTC.

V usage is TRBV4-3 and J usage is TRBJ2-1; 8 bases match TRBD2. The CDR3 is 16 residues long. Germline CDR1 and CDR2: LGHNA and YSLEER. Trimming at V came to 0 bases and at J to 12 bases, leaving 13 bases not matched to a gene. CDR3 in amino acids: CASSQDSVGSGGGQFF. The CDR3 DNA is TGCGCCAGCAGCCAAGATAGTGTCGGCAGCGGGGGCGGGCAGTTCTTC.

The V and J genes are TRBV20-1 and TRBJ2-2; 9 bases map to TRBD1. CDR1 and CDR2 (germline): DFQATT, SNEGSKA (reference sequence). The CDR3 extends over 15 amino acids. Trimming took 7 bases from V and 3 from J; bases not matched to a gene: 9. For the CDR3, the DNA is TGCAGTGTGGTAGTTGGACAGGGGCACACCGGGGAGCTGTTTTTT. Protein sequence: CSVVVGQGHTGELFF.

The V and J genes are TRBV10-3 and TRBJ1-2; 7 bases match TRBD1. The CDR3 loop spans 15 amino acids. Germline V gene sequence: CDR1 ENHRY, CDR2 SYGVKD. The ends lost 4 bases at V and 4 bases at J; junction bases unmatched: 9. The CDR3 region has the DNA TGTGCCATCAGTGCGCTACAGGGGTCGGGCTATGGCTACACCTTC. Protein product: CAISALQGSGYGYTF.

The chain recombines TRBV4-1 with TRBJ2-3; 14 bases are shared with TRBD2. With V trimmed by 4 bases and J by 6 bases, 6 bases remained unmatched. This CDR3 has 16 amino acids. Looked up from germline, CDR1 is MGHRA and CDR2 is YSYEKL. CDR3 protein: CASSRRLAGGPDTQYF. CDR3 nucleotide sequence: TGCGCCAGCAGCCGACGACTAGCGGGAGGGCCGGATACGCAGTATTTT.

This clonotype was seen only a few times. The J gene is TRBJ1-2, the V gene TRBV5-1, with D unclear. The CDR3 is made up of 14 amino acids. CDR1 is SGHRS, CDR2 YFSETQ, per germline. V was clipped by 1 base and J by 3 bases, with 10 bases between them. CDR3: CASSLLVQDYGYTF. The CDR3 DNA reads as TGCGCCAGCAGCTTGTTGGTCCAGGACTATGGCTACACCTTC.

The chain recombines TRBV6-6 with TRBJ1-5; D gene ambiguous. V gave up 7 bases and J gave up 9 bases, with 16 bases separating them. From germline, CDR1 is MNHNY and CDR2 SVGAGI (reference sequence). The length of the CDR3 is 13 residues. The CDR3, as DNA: TGTGCCAGCACCCAAACTAGGATCATGCCCCAGCATTTT. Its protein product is CASTQTRIMPQHF.

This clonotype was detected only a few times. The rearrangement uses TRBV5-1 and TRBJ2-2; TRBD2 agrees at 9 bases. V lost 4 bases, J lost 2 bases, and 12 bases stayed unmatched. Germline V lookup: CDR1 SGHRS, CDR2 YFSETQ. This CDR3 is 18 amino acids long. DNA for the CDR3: TGCGCCAGCAGCCCTCGAGGAGTAGCGGGGGCAAACACCGGGGAGCTGTTTTTT. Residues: CASSPRGVAGANTGELFF.

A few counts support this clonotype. In DNA form, the CDR3 reads TGTGCCAGCTCACCTGACTCTTTTAGCGGGGGATACAATGAGCAGTTCTTC. Translated: CASSPDSFSGGYNEQFF. The chain is built from TRBV18 and TRBJ2-1; 9 bases align to TRBD2. V trimming: 3 bases; J trimming: 4 bases; junction bases outside the gene matches: 10. CDR3 size: 17 residues. Per germline, CDR1 KGHSH and CDR2 LQKENI.

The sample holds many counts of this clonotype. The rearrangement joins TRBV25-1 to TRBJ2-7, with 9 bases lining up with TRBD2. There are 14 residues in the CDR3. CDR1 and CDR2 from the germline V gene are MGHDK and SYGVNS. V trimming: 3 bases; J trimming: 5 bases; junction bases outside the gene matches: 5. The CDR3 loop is CASSDSGSLNEQYF. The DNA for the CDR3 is TGTGCCAGCAGTGATAGCGGGAGTCTCAACGAGCAGTACTTC.

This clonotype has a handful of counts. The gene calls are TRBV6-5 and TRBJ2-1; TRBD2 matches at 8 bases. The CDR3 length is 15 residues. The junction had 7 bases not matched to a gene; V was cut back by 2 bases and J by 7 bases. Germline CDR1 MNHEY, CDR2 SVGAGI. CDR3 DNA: TGTGCCAGCAGTTACCGGGAGGGAGGTGAGAATGAGCAGTTCTTC. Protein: CASSYREGGENEQFF.

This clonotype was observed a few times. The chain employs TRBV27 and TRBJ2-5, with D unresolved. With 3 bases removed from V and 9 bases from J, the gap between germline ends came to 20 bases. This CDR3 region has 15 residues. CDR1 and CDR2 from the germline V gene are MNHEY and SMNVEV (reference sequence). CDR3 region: CASSFGPPKEKAQYF. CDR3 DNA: TGTGCCAGCAGTTTTGGACCGCCAAAGGAGAAGGCCCAGTACTTC.

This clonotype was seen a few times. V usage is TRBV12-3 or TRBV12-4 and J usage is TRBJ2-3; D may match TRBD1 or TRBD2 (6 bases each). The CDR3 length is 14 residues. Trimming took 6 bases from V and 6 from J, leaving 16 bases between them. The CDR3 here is CASSQGGLMDTQYF. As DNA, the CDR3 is TGTGCCAGCAGCCAAGGGGGGCTCATGGATACGCAGTATTTT.

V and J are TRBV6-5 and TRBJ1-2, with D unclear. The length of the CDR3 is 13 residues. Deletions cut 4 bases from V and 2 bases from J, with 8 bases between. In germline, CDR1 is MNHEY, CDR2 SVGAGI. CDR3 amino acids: CASSSGPNYGYTF. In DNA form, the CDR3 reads TGTGCCAGCAGTTCCGGACCGAACTATGGCTACACCTTC.

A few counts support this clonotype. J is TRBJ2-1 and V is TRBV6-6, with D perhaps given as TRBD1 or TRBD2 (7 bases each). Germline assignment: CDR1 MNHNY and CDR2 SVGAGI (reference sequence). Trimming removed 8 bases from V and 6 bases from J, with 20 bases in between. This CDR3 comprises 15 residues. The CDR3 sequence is CASLRGRGPSNEQFF. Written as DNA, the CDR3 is TGTGCCAGCCTAAGGGGGCGGGGGCCTAGCAATGAGCAGTTCTTC.

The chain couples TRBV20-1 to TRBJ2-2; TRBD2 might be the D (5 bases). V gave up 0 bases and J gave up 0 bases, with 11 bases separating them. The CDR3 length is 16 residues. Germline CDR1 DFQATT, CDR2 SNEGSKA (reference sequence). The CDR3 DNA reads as TGCAGTGCTAGAGATTTAGAGGGATCGAACACCGGGGAGCTGTTTTTT. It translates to CSARDLEGSNTGELFF.